One and the same sample provided the 6 T cell receptor beta chains below, sequenced in a study of cytomegalovirus exposure and HLA in healthy donors. Primers included in the PCR were 60 Vbeta and 13 Jbeta primers. Some clones are missing from TCRdb's copy, which holds only in-frame ones; the method was immunoSEQ multiplex PCR. The data hold roughly 100,000 clones, with approximately 80% observed a single time. The sample consisted of PBMCs. These receptor sequences come from a female donor in good health and CMV-seronegative.

The rearrangement joins TRBV7-9 to TRBJ2-1; TRBD2 agrees at 7 bases. The CDR3 spans 15 residues. With 4 bases clipped from V and 0 bases from J, the junction kept 3 bases outside the gene matches. The germline V gene encodes CDR1 SEHNR and CDR2 FQNEAQ (reference sequence). The CDR3: CASSSRLASYNEQFF. The DNA for the CDR3 is TGTGCCAGCAGCTCAAGACTAGCCTCCTACAATGAGCAGTTCTTC.

J is TRBJ2-7 and V is TRBV5-4; tentatively, D is TRBD1 (6 bases). Germline assignment: CDR1 SGHNT and CDR2 YYREEE (reference sequence). V was cut by 4 bases and J by 2 bases, with 19 bases left in between. The CDR3 length is 16 residues. For the CDR3, the DNA is TGTGCCAGCAGCAGTTCGGGGTCCAAGGGGGCCTACGAGCAGTACTTC. Its protein is CASSSSGSKGAYEQYF. Based on the CDR3 plus reference TRBV5-4 and TRBJ2-7, the full variable domain is ETGVTQSPTHLIKTRGQQVTLRCSSQSGHNTVSWYQQALGQGPQFIFQYYREEENGRGNFPPRFSGLQFPNYSSELNVNALELDDSALYLCASSSSGSKGAYEQYFGPGTRLTVT.

V and J are TRBV10-1 and TRBJ2-3, with 7 positions matching TRBD1. V shed 6 bases and J 0 bases; nucleotides not matched to a gene: 9. This CDR3 spans 16 amino acids. Looked up from germline, CDR1 is WNHNN and CDR2 is SYGVQD (reference sequence). CDR3 DNA: TGCGCCAGCAGCCACACCACAGGGGCTAGCACAGATACGCAGTATTTT. It yields the protein CASSHTTGASTDTQYF.

This rearrangement joins TRBV7-9 to TRBJ2-3, with D unresolved. CDR3 size: 14 residues. The V gene lost 0 bases and the J gene lost 4 bases, with 8 bases spanning the gap. Germline assignment: CDR1 SEHNR and CDR2 FQNEAQ (reference sequence). In DNA form, the CDR3 reads TGTGCCAGCAGCTTAGCCGCCTGGCCAGATACGCAGTATTTT. This codes for CASSLAAWPDTQYF.

This clone was observed once. This sequence joins TRBV6-5 and TRBJ2-5; possible D gene TRBD1, 5 bases. The germline CDR1 and CDR2 sequences are MNHEY and SVGAGI. V was shortened by 0 bases and J by 5 bases, with 13 bases between the two germline ends. This CDR3 has 15 amino acids. The CDR3 region has the DNA TGTGCCAGCAGTTACTCAGGCAGGGATGGGGAGACCCAGTACTTC. It yields the protein CASSYSGRDGETQYF.

The CDR3 nucleotides are TGTGCCAGTAAAAACAGGGGGCAATGGGGTGAAGCTTTCTTT. Translating gives CASKNRGQWGEAFF. The chain couples TRBV19 to TRBJ1-1, with 9 nucleotides matching TRBD1. The CDR3 length is 14 residues. Germline values: CDR1 LNHDA, CDR2 SQIVND (reference sequence). The ends lost 7 bases at V and 7 bases at J; junction bases unmatched: 10.